This T cell receptor beta chain was identified during a study of T-cell memory formation after mild COVID-19 (dated by TCRdb to 2020 to 2022). The study in broad terms: TCR sequence clusters from the two donors were found to be largely donor specific. In a couple of donors, T-cell clones that expanded and contracted after mild COVID-19 were followed by sequencing TCRalpha and TCRbeta repertoires longitudinally. The cohort was made up of two young adult volunteers, one female and one male, who were previously healthy. Results the study describes overall, beyond this receptor: The second-wave clones that peaked on day 37 were not confirmed to be SARS-CoV-2 specific. Only a couple of mild cases were covered in the study, and larger cohorts including severe cases with pre-infection samples were considered necessary. Some responding clones were detected in pre-infection memory, which suggested that pre-existing cross-reactive memory T cells had joined the SARS-CoV-2 response. From day 15 to 85, contracting clones showed balanced CD4/CD8 phenotypes, whereas a second wave of clones that expanded from day 15 to 37 leaned towards CD4+. Contracting CD4+ clones turned up mainly in the CM and EM memory subsets, whereas EMRA was where CD8+ clones were enriched.

The table lists this clonotype with many counts. There is no known antigen for this receptor. No much larger clone is present one base from it, and per-base qualities are unavailable. Reads for this sample came from an Illumina NovaSeq 6000. TCRalpha and TCRbeta cDNA libraries were built by 5'RACE with constant-segment primers, adding sample barcodes and unique molecular identifiers. Trizol reagent was used to extract RNA from every sample. The libraries were amplified in two PCR steps, and the second step added a second sample barcode and Illumina TruSeq adapters. The libraries were sequenced on an Illumina NovaSeq using 2 x 150 bp paired-end reads. Turning to the authors' computational methods: Reads were demultiplexed and collapsed into UMI-guided consensus sequences with migec v1.2.7. Using mixcr v2.1.11, UMI consensuses were aligned to TRA and TRB V and J templates and then assembled into clonotypes. Clonotypes were classified as expanded or contracted when called significant by both edgeR and NoisET, with noise models trained on biological replicates. edgeR calls used a false discovery rate-adjusted p below 0.01 and a log2 fold-change threshold of 1. PCA with hierarchical clustering of max-normalized trajectories of the 1000 most abundant clonotypes was used as exploratory dynamics analysis. Each responding clone was given a CD4 or CD8 phenotype based on the CD4+ and CD8+ repertoires, which had been sequenced separately. TCRdb passed the public sequencing reads through fastp at Q25 and MiXCR, retaining productive beta sequences. Rows are unified per CDR3 protein, each entry keeping the most common DNA and genes. The V and J calls were determined by TCRdb, not by the authors. The sample includes roughly 400,000 distinct CDR3 sequences, with 15% to 20% observed a single time. The ten largest clonotypes hold 20% to 25% of the sample.

PBMCs were isolated by Ficoll-Paque density gradient centrifugation. V loses 2 bases of germline sequence and J loses 9 bases, and the interval between the two ends is 8 bases. CDR1 SGHTA and CDR2 FQGTGA are derived from the germline V gene. Including cysteine and phenylalanine, the CDR3 has 13 amino acids. Only CDR3 DNA remains: 39 bases, in frame from the first base. This chain joins TRBV7-3 to TRBJ1-6; the D segment could be TRBD1, given 5 matching bases. The sequence derives from a man younger than 35 who had mild COVID-19 (a few samples of this study predate the infection). The sample titles of this study are shuffled in the database, so cell type and time point are left out; the donor was told from shared clones. Sequencing was carried out using PBMCs or a T cell subset sorted from them (not recorded which). The bases are TGTGCCAGCAGCTTAGGGGGGGGTTCACCCCTCCACTTT. It codes for CASSLGGGSPLHF.